This T cell receptor beta chain was identified during a study of T cells after posttransplantation cyclophosphamide. Note on this clone: Its antigen is unidentified.

The V segment lost 4 bases and the J segment 2 bases; nucleotides outside the gene matches: 6. The germline gives CDR1 SGDLS, CDR2 YYNGEE. The length of the CDR3 is 16 residues. Busulfan-fludarabine conditioning, marrow transplant, and cyclophosphamide on days +3 and +4 were administered. Study outcomes and limitations: Skin or GI-infiltrating T cells shared few TRB sequences with blood. Recipient CMV seropositivity and CMV reactivation strongly tracked TRB clonality. Later post-transplant blood repertoires were often dominated by donor CD8+ memory clones.

Sequencing was performed with immunoSEQ multiplex PCR; in TCRdb, only in-frame clones are kept and a portion is missing. Altogether approximately 1,500 clones were found in the sample, and no singletons occur. The chain recombines TRBV9 with TRBJ2-2, with 9 bases identical to TRBD2. The sample was PBMCs, taken 372 days after allogeneic stem cell transplant with posttransplant cyclophosphamide. The source of this sequence is a male patient in his sixties who received an allogeneic stem cell transplant from an unrelated donor, was CMV-positive, and had acute and chronic GVHD. Some of the T cells might come from the graft donor. The DNA for the CDR3 is TGTGCCAGCAGCACCCGACTAGCGGCCAACACCGGGGAGCTGTTTTTT. It yields the protein CASSTRLAANTGELFF.